This T cell receptor beta chain was sequenced for a study of cytomegalovirus exposure and HLA in healthy donors. The wider study: Sequencing of about 179 million T cells in an earlier analysis found around 100 million unique TCR beta sequences.

The CDR3 has 12 residues. The PCR employed 60 Vbeta primers together with 13 Jbeta primers. Sequencing was performed with immunoSEQ multiplex PCR; in TCRdb, only in-frame clones are kept and a portion is missing. The sample has approximately 170,000 clones, 76% seen once. V gene TRBV12-2 combines with J gene TRBJ1-5; the table's D call of TRBD1 was not tested on the DNA. TRBV12-2 is a documented pseudogene. Sequencing was carried out using PBMCs. The sequence was collected from a female donor in good health and CMV-seronegative. CDR3 amino acids: CASRLRVQPQHF. DNA for the CDR3: TGTGCAAGTCGCCTCAGGGTTCAGCCCCAGCATTTT.